This T cell receptor beta chain is drawn from a study of blood T cell repertoires in COVID-19. The table came from immunoSEQ multiplex PCR; TCRdb's copy has only in-frame clones and leaves some out. This table holds approximately 150,000 clones, roughly 80% found once. Sequencing was performed on peripheral blood. The TCR comes from a man aged 50 to 60 with active or convalescent COVID-19.

The CDR3 protein is CASNTVATNEKLFF. CDR3 coding DNA: TGTGCCAGCAACACAGTTGCAACTAATGAAAAACTGTTTTTT. This chain joins TRBV28 and TRBJ1-4; D uncertain. Germline CDR1 MDHEN, CDR2 SYDVKM. CDR3 length equals 14 residues. V lost 7 bases to trimming and J lost 0 bases, with 9 bases between them.